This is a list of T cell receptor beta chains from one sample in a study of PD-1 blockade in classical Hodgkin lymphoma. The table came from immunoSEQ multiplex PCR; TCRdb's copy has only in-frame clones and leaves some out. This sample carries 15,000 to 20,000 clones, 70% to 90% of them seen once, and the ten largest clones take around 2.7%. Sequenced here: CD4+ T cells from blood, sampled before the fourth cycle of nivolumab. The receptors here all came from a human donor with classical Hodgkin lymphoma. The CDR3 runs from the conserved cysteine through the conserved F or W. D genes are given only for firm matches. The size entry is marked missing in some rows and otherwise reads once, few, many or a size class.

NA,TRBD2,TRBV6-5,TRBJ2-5,CASSYTAGKTQYF,TGTGCCAGCAGTTATACAGCGGGGAAGACCCAGTACTTC
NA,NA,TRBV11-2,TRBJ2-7,CASSRTSKPTYEQYF,TGTGCCAGCAGCCGGACAAGCAAACCTACCTACGAGCAGTACTTC
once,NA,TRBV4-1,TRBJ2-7,CASSQQDLIGTYEQYF,TGCGCCAGCAGCCAGCAAGATTTAATCGGAACCTACGAGCAGTACTTC
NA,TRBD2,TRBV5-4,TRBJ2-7,CASSLTSGSYEQYF,TGTGCCAGCAGCTTGACTAGCGGTTCCTACGAGCAGTACTTC
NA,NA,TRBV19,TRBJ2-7,CASSLMTDSYEQYF,TGTGCCAGTAGTCTGATGACAGATTCCTACGAGCAGTACTTC
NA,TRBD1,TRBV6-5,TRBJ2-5,CASKMTGQAQYF,TGTGCCAGCAAAATGACAGGGCAGGCCCAGTACTTC
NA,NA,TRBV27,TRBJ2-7,CASSLTGTYEQYF,TGTGCCAGCAGTTTAACAGGGACCTACGAGCAGTACTTC
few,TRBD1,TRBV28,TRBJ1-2,CASTVTGTGLPNYGYTF,TGTGCCAGCACCGTCACCGGGACAGGCCTTCCTAACTATGGCTACACCTTC
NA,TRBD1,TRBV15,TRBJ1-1,CATSRDRGPGTFNTEAFF,TGTGCCACCAGCAGAGATAGGGGGCCGGGGACTTTTAACACTGAAGCTTTCTTT
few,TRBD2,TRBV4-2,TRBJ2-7,CASSQVWSSGYEQYF,TGTGCCAGCAGCCAAGTCTGGTCTAGCGGGTACGAGCAGTACTTC
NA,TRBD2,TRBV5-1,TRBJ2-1,CASSLEGVSGWGEQFF,TGCGCCAGCAGCTTGGAAGGGGTTAGCGGGTGGGGTGAGCAGTTCTTC
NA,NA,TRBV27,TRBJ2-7,CASSVQGSYEQYF,TGTGCCAGCAGTGTTCAGGGGTCCTACGAGCAGTACTTC
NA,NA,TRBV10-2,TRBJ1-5,CASSGSVYSNQPQHF,TGCGCCAGCAGTGGGTCAGTCTATAGCAATCAGCCCCAGCATTTT
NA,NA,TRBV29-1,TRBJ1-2,CSVDTGAPGYTF,TGCAGCGTTGATACCGGGGCGCCCGGCTACACCTTC
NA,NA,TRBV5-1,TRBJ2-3,CASYWGASTDTQYF,TGCGCCAGTTACTGGGGGGCGAGCACAGATACGCAGTATTTT
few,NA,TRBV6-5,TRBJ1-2,CASSYGESYGYTF,TGTGCCAGCAGTTACGGAGAATCATATGGCTACACCTTC
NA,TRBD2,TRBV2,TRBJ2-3,CASRKRTSSTDTQYF,TGTGCCAGCAGAAAACGGACTAGTAGCACAGATACGCAGTATTTT
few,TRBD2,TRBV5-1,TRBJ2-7,CASSWGLQSYEQYF,TGCGCCAGCAGCTGGGGACTACAAAGCTACGAGCAGTACTTC